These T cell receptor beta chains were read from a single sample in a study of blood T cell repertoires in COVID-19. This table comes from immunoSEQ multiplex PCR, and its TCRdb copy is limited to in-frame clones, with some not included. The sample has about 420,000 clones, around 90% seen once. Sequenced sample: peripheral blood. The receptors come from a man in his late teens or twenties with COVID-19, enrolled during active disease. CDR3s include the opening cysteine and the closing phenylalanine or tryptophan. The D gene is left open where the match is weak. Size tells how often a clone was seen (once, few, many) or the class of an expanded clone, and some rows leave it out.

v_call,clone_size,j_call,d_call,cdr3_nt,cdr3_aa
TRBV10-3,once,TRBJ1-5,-,TGTGCCATCAGTGAGTCTCATCAGGGGTATCAGCCCCAGCATTTT,CAISESHQGYQPQHF
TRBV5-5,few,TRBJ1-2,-,TGTGCCAGCAGCTTCCCCAGGGGAGAAGGCTACACCTTC,CASSFPRGEGYTF
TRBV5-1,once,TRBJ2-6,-,TGCGCCAGCAGCTCTAACGGACTGTCTGGGGCCAACGTCCTGACTTTC,CASSSNGLSGANVLTF
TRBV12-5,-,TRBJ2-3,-,TGTGCTAGTGGTTTGAGTGCGACAGATACGCAGTATTTT,CASGLSATDTQYF
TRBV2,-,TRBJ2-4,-,TGTGCCAGCAGTGAGGTAGAATCGAACATTCAGTACTTC,CASSEVESNIQYF
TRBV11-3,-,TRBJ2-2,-,TGTGCCAGCAGCTTAGTAGAAACCGGGGAGCTGTTTTTT,CASSLVETGELFF
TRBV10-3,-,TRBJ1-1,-,TGTGCCATCAGTGAGTCGCATCCAGGAAGTACTGAAGCTTTCTTT,CAISESHPGSTEAFF
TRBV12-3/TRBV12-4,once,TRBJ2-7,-,TGTGCCAGCAGCTCCTCGAGCTACGAGCAGTACTTC,CASSSSSYEQYF
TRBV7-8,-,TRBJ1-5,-,TGTGCCAGCAGCACAGGGTTTAGCAATCAGCCCCAGCATTTT,CASSTGFSNQPQHF
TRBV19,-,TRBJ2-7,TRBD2,TGTGCCAGTAGTATAACCCTGACTAGCGAAGGCGAGCAGTACTTC,CASSITLTSEGEQYF
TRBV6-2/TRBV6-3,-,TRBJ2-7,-,TGTGCCAGCAGTTTTGAGGCCGCCTACGAGCAGTACTTC,CASSFEAAYEQYF
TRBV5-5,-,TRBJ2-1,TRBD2,TGTGCCAGCAGCTTTCTAGCGGGAGCCAGGGAGCAGTTCTTC,CASSFLAGAREQFF
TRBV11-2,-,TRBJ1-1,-,TGTGCCAGCAGCTTAGATCCGACGGGGAGCACTGAAGCTTTCTTT,CASSLDPTGSTEAFF
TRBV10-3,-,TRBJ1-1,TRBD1,TGTGCCATCAGTGGGGGGGACAGTACCTTTTCGGGTGAAGCTTTCTTT,CAISGGDSTFSGEAFF
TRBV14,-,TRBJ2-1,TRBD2,TGTGCCAGCAGCCAGTGGGGTACTAGCGGGATACGTAATGAGCAGTTCTTC,CASSQWGTSGIRNEQFF
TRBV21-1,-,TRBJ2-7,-,TGTGCCAGCAGCAGGAGGGGGACTAACAATAAGGAGCAGTACTTC,CASSRRGTNNKEQYF
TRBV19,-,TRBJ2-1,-,TGTGCCAGTAGTATGGCGGCTGTCCGAACTGAGCAGTTCTTC,CASSMAAVRTEQFF